This T cell receptor (beta chain) was identified during a study of OX40 agonist ivuxolimab in advanced cancers. Study information: Patients received intravenous ivuxolimab every 2 weeks at 0.01 to 10 mg/kg. Age averaged about 62 years (range roughly 23 to 79), and about 86% were male. Regarding the study as a whole: Researchers did not determine the expanded peripheral T cells' antigen specificity.

Only in-frame clones appear in the TCRdb table, and some are missing; sequencing was by immunoSEQ multiplex PCR. Of tens of thousands of clones in the sample, over 80% were seen once. Notes on this clone: Its antigen is currently unknown.

With autoimmune disease history or systemic immunosuppression, patients were excluded. Germline CDR1 is SGDLS and CDR2 is YYNGEE. There are 15 residues in the CDR3. V shed 3 bases and J 3 bases; nucleotides not matched to a gene: 4. V and J are TRBV9 and TRBJ2-3; 10 bases agree with TRBD2. The sample in question was CD4+ or CD8+ T cells sorted from blood, obtained in a trial of the OX40 agonist ivuxolimab. The clonotype comes from an adult with an advanced solid tumor such as melanoma, head and neck, liver or kidney cancer. CDR3 nucleotide sequence: TGTGCCAGCAGCGCTGCTAGCGGGAGTACAGATACGCAGTATTTT. This encodes CASSAASGSTDTQYF. The full variable domain, in which reference TRBV9 and TRBJ2-3 provide the parts outside the CDR3, is DSGVTQTPKHLITATGQRVTLRCSPRSGDLSVYWYQQSLDQGLQFLIQYYNGEERAKGNILERFSAQQFPDLHSELNLSSLELGDSALYFCASSAASGSTDTQYFGPGTRLTVL.